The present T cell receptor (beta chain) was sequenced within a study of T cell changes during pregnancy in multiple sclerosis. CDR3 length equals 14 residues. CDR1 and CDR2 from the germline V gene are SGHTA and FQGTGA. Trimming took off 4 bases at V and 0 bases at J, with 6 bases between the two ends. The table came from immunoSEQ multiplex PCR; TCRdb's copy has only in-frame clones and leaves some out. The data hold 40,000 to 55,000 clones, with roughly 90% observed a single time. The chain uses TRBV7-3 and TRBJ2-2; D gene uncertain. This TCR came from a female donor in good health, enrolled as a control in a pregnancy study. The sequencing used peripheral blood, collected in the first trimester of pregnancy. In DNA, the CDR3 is TGTGCCAGCAGCTCTAATTCGAACACCGGGGAGCTGTTTTTT. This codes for CASSSNSNTGELFF.